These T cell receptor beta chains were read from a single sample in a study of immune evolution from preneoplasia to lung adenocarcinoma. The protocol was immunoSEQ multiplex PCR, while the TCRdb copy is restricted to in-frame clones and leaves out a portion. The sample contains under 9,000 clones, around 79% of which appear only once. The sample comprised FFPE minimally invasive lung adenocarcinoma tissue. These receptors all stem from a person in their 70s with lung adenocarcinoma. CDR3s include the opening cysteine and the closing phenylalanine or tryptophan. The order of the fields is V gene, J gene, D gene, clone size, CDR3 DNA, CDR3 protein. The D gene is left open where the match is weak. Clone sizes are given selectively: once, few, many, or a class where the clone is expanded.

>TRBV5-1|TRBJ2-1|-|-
TGCGCCAGCAGCTTACGGGGTGTTCATGAGCAGTTCTTC
CASSLRGVHEQFF
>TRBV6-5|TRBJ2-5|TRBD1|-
TGTGCCAGCAGTTACCAGGACAGGGTGCAAGAGACCCAGTACTTC
CASSYQDRVQETQYF
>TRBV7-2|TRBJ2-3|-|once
TGTGCCAGCAGCTTAGGGTTTTCTATCTTCACAGATACGCAGTATTTT
CASSLGFSIFTDTQYF
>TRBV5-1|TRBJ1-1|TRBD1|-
TGCGCCAGCAGCGGGCTCCGGGACAGGAGTGAGAACACTGAAGCTTTCTTT
CASSGLRDRSENTEAFF
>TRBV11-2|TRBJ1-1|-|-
TGTGCCAGCAATGCGGGACTTCCACTGGGCACTGAAGCTTTCTTT
CASNAGLPLGTEAFF
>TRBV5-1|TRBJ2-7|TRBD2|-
TGCGCCAGCAGCCCCCCCCCTCTAGCGGGGGGGCTAGAGCAGTACTTC
CASSPPPLAGGLEQYF
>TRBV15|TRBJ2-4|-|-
TGTGCCACCAGCACTACGGCTCTCCCAATCATTCAGTACTTC
CATSTTALPIIQYF
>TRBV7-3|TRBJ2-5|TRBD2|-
TGTGCCAGCAGCCCCGTAGGTGCGGGAGGGAGAGAGACCCAGTACTTC
CASSPVGAGGRETQYF
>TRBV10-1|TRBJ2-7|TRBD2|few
TGCGCCAGCAGTACTAGCGGGAGTGGGTCCGAGCAGTACTTC
CASSTSGSGSEQYF
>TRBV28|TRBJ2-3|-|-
TGTGCCAGCAGTCCCCCGGGGGCGACGCAGTATTTT
CASSPPGATQYF
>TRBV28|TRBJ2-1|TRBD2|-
TGTGCCTTAAGTTCTGCGGCTAGCGGGAGTTACAATGAGCAGTTCTTC
CALSSAASGSYNEQFF
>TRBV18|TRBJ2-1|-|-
TGTGCCAGCTCGGGACAAGGGAACAATGAGCAGTTCTTC
CASSGQGNNEQFF
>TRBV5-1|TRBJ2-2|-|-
TGCGCCAGCAGCCCGGACAGCTACACCGGGGAGCTGTTTTTT
CASSPDSYTGELFF
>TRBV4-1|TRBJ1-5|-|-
TGCGCCAGCAGCCAAGAAGCAGGGGGCAATCAGCCCCAGCATTTT
CASSQEAGGNQPQHF
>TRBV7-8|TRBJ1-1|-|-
TGTGCCAGCAGGCGCCTCGGGGAGGCTGAAGCTTTCTTT
CASRRLGEAEAFF
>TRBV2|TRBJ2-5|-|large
TGTGCCAGCGGCGCGGAGACCCAGTACTTC
CASGAETQYF
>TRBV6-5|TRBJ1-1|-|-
TGTGCCAGCAGTGCCCAAGGTGGTCAAGCTTTCTTT
CASSAQGGQAFF
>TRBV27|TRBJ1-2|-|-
TGTGCCAGCAGTTCAGGGCGCTTGCCCTATGGCTACACCTTC
CASSSGRLPYGYTF
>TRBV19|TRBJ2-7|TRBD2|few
TGTGCCAGTAGTTCCTTTAGCGGGAACCTCTACGAGCAGTACTTC
CASSSFSGNLYEQYF
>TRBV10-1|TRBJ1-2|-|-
TGCGCCAGCAGTGAGACCATAAACTATGGCTACACCTTC
CASSETINYGYTF
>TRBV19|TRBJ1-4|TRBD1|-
TGTGCCAGTAGTAGCGGACAGGGTGAAAAACTGTTTTTT
CASSSGQGEKLFF
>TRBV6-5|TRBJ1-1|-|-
TGTGCCACCTCAGGGGCGGTGGGTATGGAAGCTTTCTTT
CATSGAVGMEAFF
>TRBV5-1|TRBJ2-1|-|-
TGCGCCAGCAGCCGTGGAGGGGCAGGGAGCGATGAGCAGTTCTTC
CASSRGGAGSDEQFF
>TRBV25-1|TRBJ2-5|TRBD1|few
TGTGCCAGCGGCCCGGGACAGGGCTTTTTGAAGACCCAGTACTTC
CASGPGQGFLKTQYF
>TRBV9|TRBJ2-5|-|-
TGTGCCAGCAGCAAGAAACCCCAAGAGACCCAGTACTTC
CASSKKPQETQYF
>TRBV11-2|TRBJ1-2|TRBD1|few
TGTGCCAGCAGCCTAGACAGGGCGGGTGGCTACACCTTC
CASSLDRAGGYTF
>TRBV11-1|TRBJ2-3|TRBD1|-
TGTGCCAGCAGCAGAGCACAGGGGCGAGATACGCAGTATTTT
CASSRAQGRDTQYF
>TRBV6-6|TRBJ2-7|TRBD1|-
TGTGCCAGCAGTTCATTAGACAGGGTATTGGGCGAGCAGTACTTC
CASSSLDRVLGEQYF
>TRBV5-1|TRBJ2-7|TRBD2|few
TGCGCCAGCAGCTTCGGGGTGTCGCTAGCGGGGGCCTACGAGCAGTACTTC
CASSFGVSLAGAYEQYF
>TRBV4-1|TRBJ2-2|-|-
TGCGCCAGCAGCCAAGATAGGGAATGGACCGGGGAGCTGTTTTTT
CASSQDREWTGELFF
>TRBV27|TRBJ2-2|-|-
TGTGCCAGCAGTTTACGAGGAAGCGGCGGGGAGCTGTTTTTT
CASSLRGSGGELFF
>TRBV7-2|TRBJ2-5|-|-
TGTGCCAGCAGCTCGACTTTAAGAAGAGAGACCCAGTACTTC
CASSSTLRRETQYF
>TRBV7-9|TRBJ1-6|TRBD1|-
TGTGCCAGCAGCTTGGGGGGAGGGGGCTGGAGTTCACCCCTCCACTTT
CASSLGGGGWSSPLHF
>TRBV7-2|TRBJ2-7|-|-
TGTGCCAGCTCCGCACGCACTGGACGTTTTGAGCAGTACTTC
CASSARTGRFEQYF